This record concerns one T cell receptor (beta chain) sequence. Its antigen remains unidentified. This record comes from a study of T cell repertoires in cytomegalovirus infection. Study-wide background: Matching HLA type, along with CMV infection, was indicated by public TCR beta signatures. Study conclusions and caveats: Clonotype analysis showed dominance of the ex vivo response by HLA-C-restricted CMV-specific TCR beta clonotypes. Summed frequency of public TCR beta families distinguished CMV carriers with the relevant HLA.

V lost 0 bases and J 11 bases, leaving 10 bases between the germline ends. Per the germline V gene, CDR1 is MNHEY and CDR2 is SVGAGI. This CDR3 contains 12 residues. TCRdb called the reads again in MiXCR, with one record for every CDR3 protein. Of approximately 140,000 distinct CDR3 sequences in the sample, roughly a quarter were seen once. Sequencing was performed on PBMCs, sequenced either directly or after in vitro stimulation (not recorded which). The rearrangement joins TRBV6-5 to TRBJ1-1; D is unclear. The clonotype was recovered from a human donor in good health (CMV status not recorded). Some clones in this sample may be carry-over from other donors' samples. The CDR3 spells CASSYSSGGAFF. In nucleotides, the CDR3 is TGTGCCAGCAGTTACTCATCTGGCGGCGCTTTCTTT.